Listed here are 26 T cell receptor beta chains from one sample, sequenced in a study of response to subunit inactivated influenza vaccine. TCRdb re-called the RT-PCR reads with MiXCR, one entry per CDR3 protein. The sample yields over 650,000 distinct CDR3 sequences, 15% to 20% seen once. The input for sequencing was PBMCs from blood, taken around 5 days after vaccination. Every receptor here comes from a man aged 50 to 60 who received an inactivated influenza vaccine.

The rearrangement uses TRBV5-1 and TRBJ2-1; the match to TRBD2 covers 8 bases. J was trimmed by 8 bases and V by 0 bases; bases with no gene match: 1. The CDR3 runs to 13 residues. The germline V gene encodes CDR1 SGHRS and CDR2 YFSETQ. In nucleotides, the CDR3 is TGCGCCAGCAGCTTGGAAGCGGGAGATGAGCAGTTCTTC. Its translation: CASSLEAGDEQFF.

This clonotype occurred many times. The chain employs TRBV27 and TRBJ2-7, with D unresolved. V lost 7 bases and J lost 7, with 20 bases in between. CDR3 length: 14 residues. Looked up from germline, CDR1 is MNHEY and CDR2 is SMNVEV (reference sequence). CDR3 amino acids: CASKSYGDMGEQYF. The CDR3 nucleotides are TGTGCCAGCAAATCTTACGGTGACATGGGGGAGCAGTACTTC.

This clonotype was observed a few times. The CDR3 loop reads CSALAGGPADTQYF. In DNA, the CDR3 is TGCAGTGCTCTAGCGGGGGGGCCTGCAGATACGCAGTATTTT. This chain uses TRBV20-1 with TRBJ2-3; 12 nucleotides align to TRBD2. Germline trimming cut 5 bases from V and 4 bases from J; bases unmatched to any gene: 4. The CDR3 is 14 amino acids. Germline V gene data show CDR1 as DFQATT and CDR2 as SNEGSKA (reference sequence).

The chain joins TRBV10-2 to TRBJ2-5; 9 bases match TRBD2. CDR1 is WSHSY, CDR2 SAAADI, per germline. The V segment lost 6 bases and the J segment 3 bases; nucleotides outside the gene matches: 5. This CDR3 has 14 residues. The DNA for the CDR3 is TGCGCCAGCAGGAAGCGGGGGGCGGAAGAGACCCAGTACTTC. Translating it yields CASRKRGAEETQYF.

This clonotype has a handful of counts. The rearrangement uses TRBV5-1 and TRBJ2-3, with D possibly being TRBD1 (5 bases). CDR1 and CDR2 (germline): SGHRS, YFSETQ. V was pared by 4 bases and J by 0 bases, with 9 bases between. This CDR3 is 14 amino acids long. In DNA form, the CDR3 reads TGCGCCAGCAGCCTGGACAAAAGCACAGATACGCAGTATTTT. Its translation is CASSLDKSTDTQYF.

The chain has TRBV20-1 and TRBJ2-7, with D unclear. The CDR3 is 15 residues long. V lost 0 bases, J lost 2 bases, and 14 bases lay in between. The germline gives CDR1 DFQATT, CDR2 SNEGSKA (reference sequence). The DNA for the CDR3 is TGCAGTGCTAGAGAGGGATTTGGGTCTACCTACGAGCAGTACTTC. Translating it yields CSAREGFGSTYEQYF.

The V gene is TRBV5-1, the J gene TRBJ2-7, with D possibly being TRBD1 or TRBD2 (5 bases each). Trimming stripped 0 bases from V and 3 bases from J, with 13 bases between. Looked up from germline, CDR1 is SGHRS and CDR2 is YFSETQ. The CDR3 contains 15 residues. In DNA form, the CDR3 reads TGCGCCAGCAGCTTGGGGGGGAACGAGAACTACGAGCAGTACTTC. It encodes CASSLGGNENYEQYF.

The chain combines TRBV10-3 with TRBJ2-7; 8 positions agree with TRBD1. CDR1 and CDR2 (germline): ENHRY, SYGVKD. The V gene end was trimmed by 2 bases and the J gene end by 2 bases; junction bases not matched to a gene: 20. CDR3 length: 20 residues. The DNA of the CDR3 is TGTGCCATCAGTGAGGATCCTCAGGGGGCGTCGGCCTCATTCCCCTACGAGCAGTACTTC. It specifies CAISEDPQGASASFPYEQYF.

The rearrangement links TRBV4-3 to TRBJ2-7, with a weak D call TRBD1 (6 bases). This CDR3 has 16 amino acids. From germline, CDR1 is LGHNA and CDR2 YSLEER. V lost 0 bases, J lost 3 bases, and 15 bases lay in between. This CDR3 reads CASSQDTGLPLYEQYF. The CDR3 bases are TGCGCCAGCAGCCAAGATACAGGGCTCCCTCTCTACGAGCAGTACTTC.

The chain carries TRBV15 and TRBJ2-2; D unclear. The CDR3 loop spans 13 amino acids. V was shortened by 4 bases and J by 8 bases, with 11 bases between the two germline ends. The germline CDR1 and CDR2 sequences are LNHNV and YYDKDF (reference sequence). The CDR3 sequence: CATSTHVEGELFF. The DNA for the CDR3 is TGTGCCACCAGCACCCACGTTGAGGGGGAGCTGTTTTTT.

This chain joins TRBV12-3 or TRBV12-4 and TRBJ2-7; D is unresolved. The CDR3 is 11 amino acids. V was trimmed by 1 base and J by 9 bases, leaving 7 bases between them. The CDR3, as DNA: TGTGCCAGCAGTTTAGAACAGCGGCAGTACTTC. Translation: CASSLEQRQYF.

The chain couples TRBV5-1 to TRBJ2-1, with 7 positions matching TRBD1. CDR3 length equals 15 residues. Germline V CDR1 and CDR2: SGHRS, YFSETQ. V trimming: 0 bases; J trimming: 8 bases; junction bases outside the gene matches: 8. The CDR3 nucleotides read TGCGCCAGCAGCTTGGAGACAGGGCAGGGGGATGAGCAGTTCTTC. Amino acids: CASSLETGQGDEQFF.

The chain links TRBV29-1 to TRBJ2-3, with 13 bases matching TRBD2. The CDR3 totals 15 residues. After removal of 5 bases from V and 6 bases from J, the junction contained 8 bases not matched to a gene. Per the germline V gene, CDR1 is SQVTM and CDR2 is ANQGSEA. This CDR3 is CSVILTSGRLDTQYF. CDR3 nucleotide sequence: TGCAGCGTTATCCTGACTAGCGGGAGGTTGGATACGCAGTATTTT.

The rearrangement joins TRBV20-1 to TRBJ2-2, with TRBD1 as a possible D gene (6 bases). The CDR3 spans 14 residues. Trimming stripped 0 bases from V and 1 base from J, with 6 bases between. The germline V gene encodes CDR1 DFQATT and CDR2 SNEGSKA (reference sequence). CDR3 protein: CSARETGNTGELFF. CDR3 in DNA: TGCAGTGCTAGAGAGACAGGGAACACCGGGGAGCTGTTTTTT.

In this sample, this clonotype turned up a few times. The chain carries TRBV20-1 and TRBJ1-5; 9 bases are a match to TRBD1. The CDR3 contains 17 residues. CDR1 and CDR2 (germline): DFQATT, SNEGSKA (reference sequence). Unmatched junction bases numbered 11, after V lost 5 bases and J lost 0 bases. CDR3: CSAQTGTGIYSNQPQHF. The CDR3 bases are TGCAGTGCTCAAACCGGGACAGGGATATATAGCAATCAGCCCCAGCATTTT.

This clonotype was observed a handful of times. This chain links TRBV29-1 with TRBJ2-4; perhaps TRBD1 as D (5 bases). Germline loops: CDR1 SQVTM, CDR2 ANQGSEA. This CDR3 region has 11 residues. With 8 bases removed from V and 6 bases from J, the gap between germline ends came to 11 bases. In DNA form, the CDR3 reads TGCAGCCTCAGGGATCGAAACATTCAGTACTTC. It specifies CSLRDRNIQYF.

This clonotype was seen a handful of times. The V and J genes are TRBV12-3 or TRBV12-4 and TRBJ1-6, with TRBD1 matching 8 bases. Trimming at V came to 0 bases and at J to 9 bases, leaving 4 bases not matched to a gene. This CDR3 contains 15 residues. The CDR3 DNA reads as TGTGCCAGCAGTTTAGCGCGTCAGGGGGCTTCACCCCTCCACTTT. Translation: CASSLARQGASPLHF.

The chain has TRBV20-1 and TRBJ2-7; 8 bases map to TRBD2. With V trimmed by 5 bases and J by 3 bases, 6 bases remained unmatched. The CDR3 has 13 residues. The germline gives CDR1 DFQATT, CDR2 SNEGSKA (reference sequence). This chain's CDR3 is CSAATSGVYEQYF. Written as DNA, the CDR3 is TGCAGTGCTGCAACTAGCGGAGTCTACGAGCAGTACTTC.

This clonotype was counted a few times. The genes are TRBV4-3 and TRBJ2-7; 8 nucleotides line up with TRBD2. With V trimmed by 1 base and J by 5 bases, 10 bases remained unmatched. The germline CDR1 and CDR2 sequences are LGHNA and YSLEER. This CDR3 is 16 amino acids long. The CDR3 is CASSQGYPGGWNEQYF. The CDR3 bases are TGCGCCAGCAGCCAAGGGTACCCGGGAGGGTGGAACGAGCAGTACTTC.

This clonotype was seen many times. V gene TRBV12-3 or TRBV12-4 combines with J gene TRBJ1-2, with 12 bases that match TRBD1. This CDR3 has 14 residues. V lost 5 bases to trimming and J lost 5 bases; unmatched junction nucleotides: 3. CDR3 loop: CASSRGQGAYGYTF. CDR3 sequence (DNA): TGTGCCAGCAGTCGGGGACAGGGGGCTTATGGCTACACCTTC.

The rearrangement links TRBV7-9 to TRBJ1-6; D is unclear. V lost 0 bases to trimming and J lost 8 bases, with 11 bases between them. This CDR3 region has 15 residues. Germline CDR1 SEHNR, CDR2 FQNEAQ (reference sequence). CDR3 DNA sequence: TGTGCCAGCAGCTTAGCGCGAAGGACGGATTCACCCCTCCACTTT. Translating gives CASSLARRTDSPLHF.

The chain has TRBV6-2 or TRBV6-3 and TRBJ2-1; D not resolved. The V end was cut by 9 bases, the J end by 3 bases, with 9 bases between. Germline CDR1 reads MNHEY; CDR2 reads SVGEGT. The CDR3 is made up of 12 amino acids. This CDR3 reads CASHSDYNEQFF. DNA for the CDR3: TGTGCCAGTCACTCGGACTACAATGAGCAGTTCTTC.

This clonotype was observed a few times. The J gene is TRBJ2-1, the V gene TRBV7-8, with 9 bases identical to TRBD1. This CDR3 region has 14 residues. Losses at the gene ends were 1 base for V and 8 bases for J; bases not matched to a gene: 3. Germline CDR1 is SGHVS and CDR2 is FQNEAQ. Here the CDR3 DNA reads TGTGCCAGCAGCTTAGTACAGGGGGCCCATGAGCAGTTCTTC. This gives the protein CASSLVQGAHEQFF. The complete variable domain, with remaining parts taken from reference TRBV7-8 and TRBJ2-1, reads GAGVSQSPRYKVAKRGQDVALRCDPISGHVSLFWYQQALGQGPEFLTYFQNEAQLDKSGLPSDRFFAERPEGSVSTLKIQRTQQEDSAVYLCASSLVQGAHEQFFGPGTRLTVL.

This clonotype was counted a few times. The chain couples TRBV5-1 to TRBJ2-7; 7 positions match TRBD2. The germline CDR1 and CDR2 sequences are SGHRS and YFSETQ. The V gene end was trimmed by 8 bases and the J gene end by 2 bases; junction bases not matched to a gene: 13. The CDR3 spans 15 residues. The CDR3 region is CASKSGAESPYEQYF. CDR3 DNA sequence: TGCGCCAGTAAAAGCGGGGCAGAGAGTCCCTACGAGCAGTACTTC.

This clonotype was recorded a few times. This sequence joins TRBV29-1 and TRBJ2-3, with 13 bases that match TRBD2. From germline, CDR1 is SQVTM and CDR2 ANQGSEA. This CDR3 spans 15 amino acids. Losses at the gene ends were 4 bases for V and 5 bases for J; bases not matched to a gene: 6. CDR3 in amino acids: CSVARTSGSGDTQYF. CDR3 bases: TGCAGCGTTGCCCGGACTAGCGGGAGTGGAGATACGCAGTATTTT.

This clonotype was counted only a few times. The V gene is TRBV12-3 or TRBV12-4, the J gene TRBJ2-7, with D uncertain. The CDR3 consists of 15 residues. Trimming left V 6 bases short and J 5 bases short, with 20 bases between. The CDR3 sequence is CASSPDSISNHEQYF. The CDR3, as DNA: TGTGCCAGCAGCCCAGACTCGATTTCAAACCACGAGCAGTACTTC.